This T cell receptor beta chain is from a study of T-cell memory formation after mild COVID-19. Whole-study context: TCR clusters largely stayed donor specific.

This clonotype came up many times. Antigen unknown. A 5'RACE reaction primed in the constant segment made cDNA libraries of TCR alpha and TCR beta, and these carried sample barcodes and UMIs. TCRdb reprocessed the 5' RACE reads via MiXCR and lists one record per CDR3 protein. This sample carries about 200,000 distinct CDR3 sequences, about 9.2% of them seen once, and the ten largest clones take 3% to 4.5%. The study's findings and limits: Whether second-wave clones peaking at day 37 were SARS-CoV-2 specific went unconfirmed. The study detected some responding clones in pre-infection memory, suggesting cross-reactive memory joined.

V dropped 0 bases and J dropped 5 bases, with 7 bases sitting between them. The CDR3 runs to 13 residues. CDR1 is LGHNA, CDR2 YNFKEQ, per germline. The TCR originated in a man in his late teens or twenties who had mild COVID-19 (a few samples of this study predate the infection). Cell type and time point are not known. Material for sequencing was PBMCs or a T cell subset sorted from them (not recorded which). The rearrangement uses TRBV4-2 and TRBJ2-5; no clear D gene. The CDR3 DNA sequence: TGTGCCAGCAGCCAAGATCCGAGGGAGACCCAGTACTTC. This sequence encodes CASSQDPRETQYF.